One and the same sample provided the 12 T cell receptor beta chains below, sequenced in a study of monozygotic twins with inflammatory bowel disease. TCRdb re-called the 5' RACE reads and catalogs CDR3 proteins one per entry, DNA excluded. The sample data list roughly 330,000 distinct CDR3 sequences. The sequenced sample consisted of blood. The origin of the receptors is a human donor with ulcerative colitis or Crohn's disease, or a healthy co-twin of an affected twin (not recorded which).

The rearrangement uses TRBV5-1 and TRBJ1-2. There are 15 residues in the CDR3. Germline CDR1 reads SGHRS; CDR2 reads YFSETQ. This CDR3 reads CASSLEVSSGYGYTF.

This rearrangement joins TRBV27 to TRBJ2-1. Germline V gene data show CDR1 as MNHEY and CDR2 as SMNVEV (reference sequence). This CDR3 is 12 amino acids long. This chain's CDR3 is CASSFFGNEQFF.

This rearrangement joins TRBV12-3 or TRBV12-4 to TRBJ2-2; TCRdb indicates TRBD2, and absent DNA this call remains unverified. The CDR3 covers 14 residues. The CDR3 reads CASVGALNTGELFF.

The chain uses TRBV6-5 and TRBJ2-4. The CDR3 covers 16 residues. In germline, CDR1 is MNHEY, CDR2 SVGAGI. The CDR3 reads CASSYSTDLAKNIQYF.

The V gene is TRBV29-1, the J gene TRBJ1-1. Germline V CDR1 and CDR2: SQVTM, ANQGSEA. The CDR3 totals 13 residues. CDR3: CSAHGGLDTEAFF.

The chain couples TRBV27 to TRBJ2-1; TCRdb indicates TRBD1, and absent DNA this call remains unverified. Per the germline V gene, CDR1 is MNHEY and CDR2 is SMNVEV (reference sequence). This CDR3 region has 13 residues. CDR3: CASSLGPLNEQFF.

The CDR3 protein is CAWGQGGEAFF. The V and J genes are TRBV30 and TRBJ1-1; checking the TCRdb D call of TRBD1 is not possible without DNA. This CDR3 has 11 residues. Germline lookup yields CDR1 GTSNPN and CDR2 SVGIG (reference sequence).

The chain joins TRBV4-1 to TRBJ2-1; no DNA is available, so the TRBD2 call from TCRdb remains unchecked. This CDR3 has 19 amino acids. The germline gives CDR1 MGHRA, CDR2 YSYEKL. CDR3 loop: CASSHPEAGGLSSYNEQFF.

J is TRBJ2-5 and V is TRBV20-1; with no DNA, the TCRdb D assignment of TRBD2 cannot be verified. There are 13 residues in the CDR3. Germline V CDR1 and CDR2: DFQATT, SNEGSKA (reference sequence). CDR3 in amino acids: CSVVPSGEETQYF.

The V gene is TRBV5-1, the J gene TRBJ1-5; TCRdb indicates TRBD1, and absent DNA this call remains unverified. Germline V gene lookup returns CDR1 SGHRS and CDR2 YFSETQ. The length of the CDR3 is 15 residues. The CDR3 loop reads CASSPTGHSNQPQHF.

The J gene is TRBJ2-7, the V gene TRBV29-1; TCRdb gives TRBD1 as the D gene, but with no DNA this cannot be confirmed. The germline gives CDR1 SQVTM, CDR2 ANQGSEA. This CDR3 is built from 13 residues. The CDR3 region is CSVGAGGEYEQYF.

The rearrangement uses TRBV24-1 and TRBJ2-1; TCRdb lists TRBD1, though no DNA is available to test this call. Germline lookup yields CDR1 KGHDR and CDR2 SFDVKD. This CDR3 has 16 amino acids. The CDR3 protein is CATSDPARDRGNEQFF.